This T cell receptor (beta chain) was recorded in a study of T cells after yellow fever vaccination (dated by TCRdb to between 2018 and 2021). Regarding the complete study: Libraries from fractions with low cell numbers were prepared with the SMART-Seq v4 Ultra Low Input RNA kit. To follow T-cell clones before and after both primary and booster YFV17D yellow fever vaccination, bulk TCR alpha and beta repertoires underwent longitudinal sequencing. Two healthy male donors, one aged 18 to 29 and one aged 30 to 40 years, made up the cohort. Blood was collected at multiple timepoints before and after primary and secondary immunization, and bulk PBMC replicates and cell subsets were isolated.

The study at large found these results: After the booster, most of the clones that had expanded following primary vaccination were detected again (around 95% of CD4 and 88% of CD8), which suggests that memory was broadly maintained. FACS-sorted repertoires could contain abundant contaminating clonotypes from the bulk population, so computational filtering was required. Because the study included only a couple of donors, the extent to which the findings can be generalized is limited. A small share of clonotypes occurred in both CD4 and CD8 compartments, likely arising from convergent recombination. The secondary T-cell response was found to be weaker but faster than the primary response, with a peak reached on day 5 rather than on day 15.

The CDR3, cysteine through phenylalanine, is 16 amino acids long. Left in the record is the CDR3 DNA by itself, 48 bases read in frame from the first base. V is reduced by 3 bases and J by 4 bases, leaving a spacing of 18 bases between them. This clonotype turned up a few times. No cognate antigen has been identified for it. No much larger clone exists at a distance of one base, and base qualities are not known. TCR cDNA was synthesized by 5'RACE template switching, which introduced a universal primer site and unique molecular identifiers. Priming of cDNA synthesis was performed from both the TCR alpha and TCR beta constant segments. Library amplification involved two PCR steps, and the second step added sample barcodes and sequencing adapters. Sequencing of libraries was done on Illumina HiSeq 2500 (2x100 bp) or NovaSeq (2x150 bp). In the original analysis: MIGEC was used to demultiplex reads and collapse the reads into UMI consensus sequences, and MiXCR was used for V(D)J alignment. Vaccine-responding clonotypes were defined with edgeR using replicate PBMC samples, requiring FDR below 0.01 and a log2 fold change above 5 up to day 15. Each bulk clonotype received a CD4 or CD8 identity based on whether the sequenced CD4 or CD8 repertoire contained that clonotype at higher abundance. TCRdb reran the public reads through fastp at Q25 and MiXCR, keeping productive beta chains. Records with the same CDR3 protein are collapsed into one entry carrying the most frequent genes and DNA. These V and J calls rely on TCRdb rather than the paper's analysis. This sample comprises about 630,000 distinct CDR3 sequences, roughly an eighth of them detected only once. The top ten clones comprise more than 12% of the sample.

In the paper's terms, the treatment or condition label means: live attenuated yellow fever vaccine strain. At each blood-draw timepoint, two biological replicates of bulk PBMCs were collected. PBMCs were isolated from peripheral blood using a standard Ficoll-Paque protocol. TriZol was used to extract RNA from bulk PBMCs, from CD4 and CD8 fractions, and from dextramer-positive and dextramer-negative fractions. The sequenced sample was PBMCs, obtained on the day of the yellow fever booster vaccination. This sequence was found in a man aged 25 to 40 who received the YFV17D yellow fever vaccine. The rearranged chain carries TRBV12-3 or TRBV12-4 and TRBJ2-5; the D match is possibly TRBD1 or TRBD2, with 6 bases aligned in each. The CDR3 protein: CASSLAFGGRGETQYF. The DNA reads TGTGCCAGCAGTTTGGCCTTTGGGGGGCGCGGAGAGACCCAGTACTTC.